The clone carrying this T cell receptor (beta chain) appeared once. The sample comes from a study of blood T cells in healthy people across ages. The germline V gene has CDR1 MNHNS and CDR2 SASEGT. This CDR3 contains 17 residues. V gave up 7 bases and J gave up 13 bases, with 34 bases separating them. The second PCR ran roughly 6 to 11 cycles with a sample-barcoded 5' primer and J-beta primers. Every single cDNA molecule received a tag from a template-switch adaptor with 12 random nucleotides. TCRdb reprocessed the 5' RACE reads with MiXCR, giving one entry per CDR3 protein. The data contain just under 900,000 distinct CDR3 sequences, about 30% of them seen just once; the ten biggest clones take up roughly 17%.

The specimen was blood. The genes are TRBV6-1 and TRBJ1-2; D not resolved. The sequence came from a woman of 80 years or more in good health. CDR3 sequence: CASNQDVRKTMANHPTF. For the CDR3, the DNA is TGTGCCAGCAACCAAGACGTTCGCAAAACTATGGCTAATCATCCCACCTTC.